Each of the 2 T cell receptor beta chains below was sequenced from the same sample in a study of shared clonotypes between healthy human individuals. Clones were sequenced by immunoSEQ multiplex PCR, and TCRdb holds only the in-frame ones, with some missing. The sample shows about 680,000 clones, approximately 73% of them seen only once. Sequencing was done on a sample of memory CD4+ T cells sorted from blood. The subset is: CD45RA-negative fraction. Source of these receptors: a woman aged 25 to 39 in good health.

Concerning this clone: Other nucleotide sequences from this sample produce the same CDR3. The chain joins TRBV7-3 to TRBJ2-5; TRBD2 aligns across 9 bases. The length of the CDR3 is 16 residues. The V segment lost 5 bases and the J segment 0 bases; nucleotides outside the gene matches: 7. Germline CDR1 reads SGHTA; CDR2 reads FQGTGA. The CDR3 bases are TGTGCCAGCAGCCCGGGGATAGCGGGGGACCAAGAGACCCAGTACTTC. It is translated as CASSPGIAGDQETQYF. Full variable domain (missing parts from reference TRBV7-3 and TRBJ2-5): GAGVSQTPSNKVTEKGKYVELRCDPISGHTALYWYRQSLGQGPEFLIYFQGTGAADDSGLPNDRFFAVRPEGSVSTLKIQRTERGDSAVYLCASSPGIAGDQETQYFGPGTRLLVL.

This clone has just a few counts. V is TRBV7-9 and J is TRBJ1-2; D call uncertain. Trimming cost V 3 bases and J 4 bases, with 12 bases left between them. Germline V lookup: CDR1 SEHNR, CDR2 FQNEAQ (reference sequence). The CDR3 totals 14 residues. The CDR3 spells CASSLGGRGYGYTF. CDR3 DNA: TGTGCCAGCAGCTTGGGCGGACGCGGCTATGGCTACACCTTC.